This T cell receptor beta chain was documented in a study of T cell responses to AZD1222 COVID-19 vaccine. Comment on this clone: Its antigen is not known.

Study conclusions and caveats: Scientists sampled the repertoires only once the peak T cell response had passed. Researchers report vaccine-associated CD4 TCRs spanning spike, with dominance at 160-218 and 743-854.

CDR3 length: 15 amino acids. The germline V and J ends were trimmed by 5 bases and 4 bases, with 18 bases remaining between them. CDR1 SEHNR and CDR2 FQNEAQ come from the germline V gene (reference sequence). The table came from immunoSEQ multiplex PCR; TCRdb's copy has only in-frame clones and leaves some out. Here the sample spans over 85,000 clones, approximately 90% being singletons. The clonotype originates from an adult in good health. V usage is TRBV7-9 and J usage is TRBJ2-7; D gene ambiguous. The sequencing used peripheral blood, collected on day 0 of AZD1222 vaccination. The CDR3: CASSPTVGMVYEQYF. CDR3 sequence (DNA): TGTGCCAGCAGCCCCACGGTGGGGATGGTTTACGAGCAGTACTTC.